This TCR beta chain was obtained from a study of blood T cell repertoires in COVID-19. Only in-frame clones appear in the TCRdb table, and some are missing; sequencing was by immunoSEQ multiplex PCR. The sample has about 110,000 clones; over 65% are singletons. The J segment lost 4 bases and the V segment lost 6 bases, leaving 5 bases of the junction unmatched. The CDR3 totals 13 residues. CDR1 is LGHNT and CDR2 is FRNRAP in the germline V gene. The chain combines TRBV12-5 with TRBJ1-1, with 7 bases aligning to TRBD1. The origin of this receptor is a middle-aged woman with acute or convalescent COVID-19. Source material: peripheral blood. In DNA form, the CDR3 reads TGTGCTAGTGGAAAGACAGGGTTCACTGAAGCTTTCTTT. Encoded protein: CASGKTGFTEAFF. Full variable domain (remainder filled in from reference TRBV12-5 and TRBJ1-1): DARVTQTPRHKVTEMGQEVTMRCQPILGHNTVFWYRQTMMQGLELLAYFRNRAPLDDSGMPKDRFSAEMPDATLATLKIQPSEPRDSAVYFCASGKTGFTEAFFGQGTRLTVV.